This T cell receptor (beta chain) was recorded in a study of early T cells in non-severe SARS-CoV-2 infection. This clonotype was found many times. This CDR3 is 13 amino acids long. The junction had 4 bases not matched to a gene; V was cut back by 4 bases and J by 5 bases. The germline V gene has CDR1 MDHEN and CDR2 SYDVKM. TCRdb analysed the 5' RACE reads with MiXCR anew, one entry per CDR3 protein. Counted here are around 50,000 distinct CDR3 sequences, over 7.5% occurring once; the ten biggest clones make up roughly 8.3%. V usage is TRBV28 and J usage is TRBJ2-5; the match to TRBD1 covers 7 bases. The sample was whole blood. The sequence was obtained from an adult who was a healthcare worker with PCR-confirmed SARS-CoV-2 infection or an uninfected control (not recorded which). CDR3 protein: CASSSGQVETQYF. For the CDR3, the DNA is TGTGCCAGCAGTTCTGGACAGGTGGAGACCCAGTACTTC. Full variable domain (rest looked up from reference TRBV28 and TRBJ2-5): DVKVTQSSRYLVKRTGEKVFLECVQDMDHENMFWYRQDPGLGLRLIYFSYDVKMKEKGDIPEGYSVSREKKERFSLILESASTNQTSMYLCASSSGQVETQYFGPGTRLLVL.